This TCR beta chain was found in a study of CD4 T cells in relation to SARS-CoV-2 and coronaviruses. Study-level information: After roughly eleven days of antigen culture, PBMC TCR beta CDR3s were sequenced.

Judged by abundance, this clone is large. Its matching antigen is unknown. Overall study findings and caveats: Pre-pandemic and post-infection samples never came from the same donor.

Sequencing was performed with immunoSEQ multiplex PCR; in TCRdb, only in-frame clones are kept and a portion is missing. Here the sample spans about 21,000 clones, 76% being singletons. Before the COVID-19 pandemic, during about 2011-2018, CD4+ T cells were taken from unexposed donors. Isolation of CD4+ T cells took place after approximately eleven days in culture. Fresh IL-2 medium replaced half the medium on days 3 and 7. Germline V lookup: CDR1 LNHDA, CDR2 SQIVND (reference sequence). The CDR3 spans 16 residues. V shed 6 bases and J 2 bases; nucleotides not matched to a gene: 7. This receptor was taken from a human donor in good health. The chain employs TRBV19 and TRBJ2-1, with TRBD2 matching 10 bases. Sequenced input: CD4+ T cells from PBMCs, cultured in vitro. CDR3 bases: TGTGCCAGTAGGAGAGCGGGAGGGCTAACCTACAATGAGCAGTTCTTC. It is translated as CASRRAGGLTYNEQFF.